These 2 T cell receptor beta chains originate from one sample sequenced in a study of blood T cell repertoires in COVID-19. This table comes from immunoSEQ multiplex PCR, and its TCRdb copy is limited to in-frame clones, with some not included. The sample carries 90,000 to 100,000 clones, less than 85% recorded once. Material for sequencing was peripheral blood. These TCRs come from a man aged 70 or older with active or convalescent COVID-19.

V gene TRBV10-3 combines with J gene TRBJ1-1; 12 positions agree with TRBD1. CDR1 is ENHRY, CDR2 SYGVKD, per germline. The CDR3 loop spans 15 amino acids. Trimming took 4 bases from V and 2 from J; bases not matched to a gene: 2. The CDR3 is CAISGGQGANTEAFF. DNA for the CDR3: TGTGCCATCAGTGGGGGACAGGGGGCAAACACTGAAGCTTTCTTT.

V usage is TRBV3-1 (or the pseudogene TRBV3-2) and J usage is TRBJ2-7, with TRBD2 identical over 10 bases. With 4 bases clipped from V and 4 bases from J, the junction kept 4 bases outside the gene matches. The CDR3 runs 14 residues. The germline gives CDR1 LGHDT, CDR2 YNNKEL (reference sequence). The DNA of the CDR3 is TGTGCCAGCAGCCTTAGCGGGGGGTCATACGAGCAGTACTTC. Translated, it gives CASSLSGGSYEQYF.